This T cell receptor (beta chain) was identified during a study of blood T cell repertoires in COVID-19. Looking at the study overall: T cells, B-cell-depleted T cells, or PBMCs supplied cDNA or gDNA.

The germline V gene has CDR1 GTSNPN and CDR2 SVGIG (reference sequence). V trimming: 7 bases; J trimming: 1 base; junction bases outside the gene matches: 12. This CDR3 has 16 residues. The table lists this clone with a count of one. Study processing details: Reference gene primer amplification gave nucleated cell count estimates. The data were produced by immunoSEQ multiplex PCR, yet TCRdb's version contains in-frame clones alone and is incomplete. V and J calls and clone size are those listed in that table; D and trimming were worked out from the DNA. This sample has approximately 78,000 clones, with roughly 80% found just once.

Sequencing input: peripheral blood. This sequence originates from a woman of 80 years or more with acute or convalescent COVID-19. The J gene is TRBJ2-2, the V gene TRBV30; 7 bases fit TRBD2. CDR3 coding DNA: TGTGCCTACCCCGCACGGGCTAGCGGGAACACCGGGGAGCTGTTTTTT. It codes for CAYPARASGNTGELFF.